The 14 T cell receptor beta chains below all came from one sample that was sequenced in a study of CD8+ T cells in alopecia areata. It was cDNA, reverse transcribed from extracted RNA, that served as the sequencing template. Repertoires were generated with immunoSEQ multiplex PCR, while TCRdb's copy carries only in-frame clones and drops some. The data list about 120,000 clones, none observed once; roughly 21% falls to the top ten. The source material was lesional skin. These receptors came from a C3H/HeJ mouse with alopecia areata. The strain's MHC haplotype is H2-k.

This clone was seen a handful of times. Mouse gene names and germline throughout. The read halts 4 residues ahead of the CDR3 end, with the missing end drawn from the germline J gene. This chain uses TRBV13-3 with TRBJ1-1; TRBD1 might be the D (5 bases). This CDR3 has 14 amino acids. Germline V gene lookup returns CDR1 NNHDY and CDR2 SYVADS. The CDR3 DNA, read in part, is TGTGCCAGCAGCCATACAGACTCAGGGACA. Translation gives CASSHTDSGT. The whole CDR3 reads CASSHTDSGTEVFF.

Regarding this clone: Gene names and germline refer to mouse. The CDR3 region is CASSDAGTISNERLFF. Partial CDR3 DNA: TGTGCCAGCAGTGACGCAGGAACTATTTCCAACGAA. This chain links TRBV13-3 with TRBJ1-4; no reliable D call. The read terminates 4 residues ahead of where the CDR3 ends, so the germline J gene completes it. Germline V lookup: CDR1 NNHDY, CDR2 SYVADS. This CDR3 has 16 residues. The V gene lost 2 bases and the J gene lost 0 bases, with 11 bases spanning the gap.

This clone was observed a handful of times. Germline and genes: mouse. The read ends 4 residues shy of where the CDR3 ends; the end is completed using the germline J gene. This chain connects TRBV13-3 to TRBJ2-1; 10 bases agree with TRBD2. Germline V gene lookup returns CDR1 NNHDY and CDR2 SYVADS. There are 15 residues in the CDR3. Partial CDR3 DNA: TGTGCCAGCAGTCCCCGACTGGGGGGTTCCTCT. Amino acid sequence: CASSPRLGGSS. The complete CDR3 sequence is CASSPRLGGSSEQFF.

Concerning this clone: Gene names are mouse gene names. With the read ending 4 residues before the CDR3 end, the germline J gene is used to fill in that end. V and J are TRBV16 and TRBJ2-1; 10 bases line up with TRBD2. CDR1 is SGHSA and CDR2 is FRNQAP in the germline V gene. The CDR3 spans 14 residues. The CDR3 loop is CASSSPTGGAEQFF. The DNA read from the CDR3 is TGTGCAAGCAGCTCTCCGACTGGGGGGGCT.

This clone has just a few counts. The gene names here belong to mouse. With the read ending 4 residues before the CDR3 end, the germline J gene is used to fill in that end. The same CDR3 arises from other DNA sequences in this sample as well. This chain joins TRBV13-3 and TRBJ2-7, with a tentative D call TRBD2 (5 bases). From germline, CDR1 is NNHDY and CDR2 SYVADS. The CDR3 has 13 amino acids. The CDR3 DNA, read in part, is TGTGCCAGCAGTGACCTGGGCCTTTAT. This sequence encodes CASSDLGLY. The CDR3 in its entirety is CASSDLGLYEQYF.

On this clone itself: Germline and genes: mouse. The CDR3 extends 4 residues past the end of the read, so its final part is completed from the germline J gene. Other DNA sequences in this sample translate to the same CDR3. This rearrangement joins TRBV19 to TRBJ2-5; TRBD2 agrees at 11 bases. CDR3 length: 14 residues. Germline-derived CDR1 and CDR2 are FNHDT and SITEND (reference sequence). After removal of 5 bases from V and 3 bases from J, the junction contained 2 bases not matched to a gene. The part of the CDR3 DNA that was read is TGTGCCAGCAGCCGGACTGGGGGGCAAGAC. As protein: CASSRTGGQD. The entire CDR3 protein is CASSRTGGQDTQYF.

A note on this clone: Genes and germline are mouse. From the germline J gene comes the end of the CDR3, since the read stops 4 residues before it. The chain is built from TRBV13-2 and TRBJ2-3; TRBD2 agrees at 8 bases. Germline V gives CDR1 NNHNN, CDR2 SYGAGS (reference sequence). V lost 5 bases, J lost 1 base, and 9 bases stayed unmatched. The CDR3 spans 16 residues. Incomplete CDR3 DNA: TGTGCCAGCGGGCGCCGGGGGGGCGACGGTGCAGAA. It specifies CASGRRGGDGAE. The full CDR3 reads CASGRRGGDGAETLYF.

To note about this clone: Gene labels here are mouse ones. The read ends 4 residues before the CDR3 terminus; that terminus is restored from the germline J gene. The chain carries TRBV1 and TRBJ1-1, with TRBD1 as a possible D gene (5 bases). CDR1 and CDR2 (germline): NSQYPW, LRSPGD (reference sequence). The CDR3 loop spans 15 amino acids. Trimming pared 1 base from V and 3 bases from J, leaving 12 bases between. The sequenced CDR3 bases are TGCACCTGCAGTGCAGGAGCAGGGTCCTACACA. It codes for CTCSAGAGSYT. The whole CDR3 reads CTCSAGAGSYTEVFF. Full variable domain (rest looked up from reference TRBV1 and TRBJ1-1): VTLLEQNPRWRLVPRGQAVNLRCILKNSQYPWMSWYQQDLQKQLQWLFTLRSPGDKEVKSLPGADYLATRVTDTELRLQVANMSQGRTLYCTCSAGAGSYTEVFFGKGTRLTVV.

This clone was detected only a few times. Translating the DNA gives a protein that differs from the TCRdb entry at residue 13; the protein shown here is that DNA translation. Genes and germline are mouse. Read data end 3 residues before the CDR3 end; the end is taken from the germline J gene. The chain has TRBV1 and TRBJ1-3; TRBD1 might be the D (5 bases). Germline lookup yields CDR1 NSQYPW and CDR2 LRSPGD (reference sequence). The CDR3 has 16 residues. The V end was cut by 4 bases, the J end by 0 bases, with 13 bases between. CDR3 loop: CTCSGGGGDSGNTLYF. CDR3 DNA (partial): TGCACCTGCAGTGGGGGTGGAGGGGATTCTGGAAATACG.

This clone was detected a few times. Genes and germline are mouse. The CDR3 goes on 4 residues after the read ends, and that part is filled in from the germline J gene. The chain recombines TRBV1 with TRBJ2-5; tentatively, D is TRBD1 (5 bases). This CDR3 comprises 15 residues. Germline CDR1 and CDR2: NSQYPW and LRSPGD (reference sequence). The part of the CDR3 DNA that was read is TGCACCTGCAGTGCAGATCCGTCCAGGGAAGAC. It codes for CTCSADPSRED. The full CDR3 sequence reads CTCSADPSREDTQYF.

Regarding this clone: The genes and germline here are from mouse. The read ends 4 residues shy of where the CDR3 ends; the end is completed using the germline J gene. This chain connects TRBV1 to TRBJ2-2; 9 nucleotides match TRBD1. Germline loops: CDR1 NSQYPW, CDR2 LRSPGD (reference sequence). Germline trimming cut 1 base from V and 6 bases from J; bases unmatched to any gene: 0. This CDR3 is 14 amino acids long. The CDR3 sequence: CTCSAGTGAGQLYF. CDR3 DNA (partial): TGCACCTGCAGTGCAGGGACAGGGGCCGGG.

Worth noting for this clone: Mouse gene names and germline throughout. The CDR3 is cut off 4 residues early in the read; its end comes from the germline J gene. This chain links TRBV13-1 with TRBJ2-5, with 9 bases that match TRBD1. The V and J ends lost 2 bases and 2 bases, in that order; junction bases with no gene match: 9. Germline CDR1 and CDR2: NSHNY and SYGAGN. The CDR3 runs to 17 residues. CDR3 region: CASSDSTGGGGQDTQYF. CDR3 bases read: TGTGCCAGCAGTGACTCTACAGGGGGCGGGGGCCAAGAC.

With respect to this clone: Gene labels here are mouse ones. The read halts 4 residues ahead of the CDR3 end, with the missing end drawn from the germline J gene. V usage is TRBV13-3 and J usage is TRBJ2-5; possibly TRBD2 for D (7 bases). CDR1 and CDR2 (germline): NNHDY, SYVADS. This CDR3 contains 14 residues. The CDR3 is CASNFGGREDTQYF. Partial CDR3 DNA: TGTGCCAGCAATTTCGGGGGGCGCGAAGAC. Using reference TRBV13-3 and TRBJ2-5 for the parts outside the CDR3, the full variable domain is EAAVTQSPRSKVAVTGGKVTLSCHQTNNHDYMYWYRQDTGHGLRLIHYSYVADSTEKGDIPDGYKASRPSQENFSLILELASLSQTAVYFCASNFGGREDTQYFGPGTRLLVL.

Remarks on this clone: Here the gene names and germline are mouse. From the germline J gene comes the end of the CDR3, since the read stops 4 residues before it. The V call is TRBV17, the J call TRBJ2-4; possibly TRBD1 for D (5 bases). This CDR3 region has 13 residues. Looked up from germline, CDR1 is MNHDT and CDR2 is YYDKIL. V was trimmed by 3 bases and J by 1 base, leaving 5 bases between them. Here the CDR3 reads CASSSRGQNTLYF. The part of the CDR3 DNA that was read is TGTGCTAGCAGTAGCAGGGGTCAAAAC.